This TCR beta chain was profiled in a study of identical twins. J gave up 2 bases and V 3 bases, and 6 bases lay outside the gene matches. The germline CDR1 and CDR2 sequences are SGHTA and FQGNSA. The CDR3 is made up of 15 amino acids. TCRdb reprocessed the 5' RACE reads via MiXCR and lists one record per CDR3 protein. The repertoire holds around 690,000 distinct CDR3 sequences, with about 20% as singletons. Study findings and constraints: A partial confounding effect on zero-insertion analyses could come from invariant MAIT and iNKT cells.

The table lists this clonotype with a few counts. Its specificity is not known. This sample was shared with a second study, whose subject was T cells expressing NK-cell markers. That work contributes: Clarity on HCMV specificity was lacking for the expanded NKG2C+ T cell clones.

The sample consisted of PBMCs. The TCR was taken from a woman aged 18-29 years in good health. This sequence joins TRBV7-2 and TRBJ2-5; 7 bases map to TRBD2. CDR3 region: CASSFAPGGQETQYF. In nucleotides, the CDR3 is TGTGCCAGCAGCTTCGCCCCGGGGGGACAAGAGACCCAGTACTTC.